This TCR beta chain was identified during a study of T-cell reconstitution after alpha-beta-depleted transplantation in children. For this clonotype: What it recognizes is unknown.

TCRbeta library construction was performed incorporating unique molecular identifiers. TCRdb re-called the PCR reads through MiXCR, storing one row per CDR3 protein. In the table there are about 110,000 distinct CDR3 sequences, approximately 6.4% of which are singletons. In germline, CDR1 is SGHNT, CDR2 YYREEE (reference sequence). The ends were cut back, 0 bases at V and 1 base at J, with 8 bases in the middle. CDR3 size: 16 residues. Whole-study findings and limits: When one year had passed after transplant, most T-cell counts and diversity came from newly produced T cells. Where alpha-beta T cells came from about two months after transplant was reportedly several hundred expanded graft clones. There were some patients whose high TCRbeta diversity at day 60 came from surviving recipient T cells and thymic progenitors.

The chain is built from TRBV5-4 and TRBJ2-6; no clear D gene. The sample here was PBMCs, mostly from graft donor cells, taken 360 days after TCRalphabeta/CD19-depleted stem cell transplant. This clonotype originated in a male patient under 10 years old who had a stem cell transplant for acute lymphoblastic leukemia, so the T cells may come from the graft donor. CDR3 sequence (DNA): TGTGCCAGCAGCTTGGCGCCCGGATCTGGGGCCAACGTCCTGACTTTC. Translation: CASSLAPGSGANVLTF.